Following are 3 T cell receptor beta chains from one sample sequenced in a study of shared clonotypes between healthy human individuals. TCRdb keeps only in-frame clones here, not all; method: immunoSEQ multiplex PCR. This sample carries some 2,000,000 clones, over 85% of them seen once, and the ten largest clones take 0.9% to 1.3%. Naive CD8 cells lacked CD45RO, underwent positive selection for CCR7 and left out terminally differentiated effector memory CD45RA+ cells. Sequencing input: naive CD8+ T cells sorted from blood. The receptor source for this set is a man between 18 and 35 years old in good health.

The chain employs TRBV7-8 and TRBJ2-2; possibly TRBD2 for D (6 bases). The CDR3 consists of 13 residues. The germline V and J ends were trimmed by 0 bases and 7 bases, with 6 bases remaining between them. Per the germline V gene, CDR1 is SGHVS and CDR2 is FQNEAQ. In DNA form, the CDR3 reads TGTGCCAGCAGCTTAGCGGGGGGCGGGGAGCTGTTTTTT. Amino acids: CASSLAGGGELFF. Full variable domain (remainder filled in from reference TRBV7-8 and TRBJ2-2): GAGVSQSPRYKVAKRGQDVALRCDPISGHVSLFWYQQALGQGPEFLTYFQNEAQLDKSGLPSDRFFAERPEGSVSTLKIQRTQQEDSAVYLCASSLAGGGELFFGEGSRLTVL.

V and J are TRBV13 and TRBJ1-4; no reliable D call. Deletions cut 0 bases from V and 8 bases from J, with 22 bases between. Germline assignment: CDR1 PRHDT and CDR2 FYEKMQ (reference sequence). The CDR3 contains 18 residues. CDR3 region: CASSLGLGPAGGGEKLFF. The CDR3 coding sequence is TGTGCCAGCAGCTTAGGCCTAGGCCCGGCGGGAGGAGGAGAAAAACTGTTTTTT.

Notes on this clone: Other DNA sequences in this specimen translate into the identical CDR3. The J gene is TRBJ2-7, the V gene TRBV6-5; maybe TRBD2 (5 bases). The length of the CDR3 is 13 residues. Trimming stripped 2 bases from V and 1 base from J, with 6 bases between. In germline, CDR1 is MNHEY, CDR2 SVGAGI. The DNA of the CDR3 is TGTGCCAGCAGTTACGCGGGTTCCTACGAGCAGTACTTC. It yields the protein CASSYAGSYEQYF.